The entry that follows covers one T cell receptor (beta chain) sequence. MiXCR, run by TCRdb on the 5' RACE reads, gives a single entry per CDR3 protein. This sample has fewer than 250,000 distinct CDR3 sequences; 15% to 20% occur once, and the top ten carry roughly 2.6%. The CDR3 has 13 residues. V lost 2 bases, J lost 5 bases, and 10 bases lay in between. Germline-derived CDR1 and CDR2 are KGHSH and LQKENI. This specimen comes from a study of T-cell memory formation after mild COVID-19. Specimen: PBMCs or a T cell subset sorted from them (not recorded which). The TCR sequence derives from an adult woman who had mild COVID-19 (a few samples of this study predate the infection). Cell type and time point are not known. The chain recombines TRBV18 with TRBJ2-7; D gene ambiguous. The CDR3 loop is CASSPSPVDEQYF. CDR3 DNA: TGTGCCAGCTCACCAAGTCCGGTGGACGAGCAGTACTTC.